The entry below gives a single T cell receptor (beta chain) sequence along with its context. The target antigen is unknown. The sample comes from a study of blood T cells in healthy people across ages. Study observations and caveats: Fewer expanded clones and more diversity marked long-lived versus aged donors. Naive and antigen-experienced cells were not separated, limiting conclusive comparison.

Then a second PCR, running roughly 7 to 11 cycles, was carried out with a sample-barcoded 5' primer and a J-beta primer mix. Every cDNA was tagged by a template-switch adaptor with 12 random nucleotides. MiXCR, applied by TCRdb to the 5' RACE reads, yields one record per CDR3 protein. The repertoire has 1.5 million to 2 million distinct CDR3 sequences, approximately 50% of them found once; the top ten carry approximately 2%. Germline V gene sequence: CDR1 SNHLY, CDR2 FYNNEI. V was trimmed by 4 bases and J by 4 bases, leaving 8 bases between them. CDR3 size: 12 residues. Researchers collected about 10 milliliters of peripheral blood from every single donor.

This chain links TRBV2 with TRBJ2-7; D is undetermined. The material sequenced was blood. The TCR originated in a woman between 35 and 50 years old in good health. CDR3 sequence (DNA): TGTGCCAGCAGTGGGTCCGTTTACGAGCAGTACTTC. It encodes CASSGSVYEQYF.